This is a list of T cell receptor beta chains from one sample in a study of neurological immune-mediated disorders. TCRdb passed the 5' RACE reads through MiXCR, listing each CDR3 protein once. The sample shows under 85,000 distinct CDR3 sequences, roughly an eighth of them seen only once. What was sequenced was PBMCs. The source of these receptors is a woman in her forties or fifties in good health. CDR3s include the opening cysteine and the closing phenylalanine or tryptophan. D genes are given only for firm matches. Some rows mark clone size as missing; the rest say once, few, many or name a class of expanded clone.

D	J	V	size	CDR3	DNA
NA	TRBJ1-1	TRBV20-1	many	CRMATLNTEAFF	TGCAGGATGGCTACACTGAACACTGAAGCTTTCTTT
NA	TRBJ2-1	TRBV10-3	few	CAIGSGSGSYNEQFF	TGTGCCATCGGGTCGGGTAGCGGTTCCTACAATGAGCAGTTCTTC
NA	TRBJ1-2	TRBV3-1	many	CASSLLEASIYGYTF	TGTGCCAGCAGCCTTCTGGAAGCTTCAATCTATGGCTACACCTTC
NA	TRBJ1-3	TRBV10-3	many	CAISESGGSGNTIYF	TGTGCCATCAGTGAGTCGGGCGGCTCTGGAAACACCATATATTTT
TRBD1	TRBJ1-2	TRBV5-6	many	CASSLQQGARGYTF	TGTGCCAGCAGCTTGCAACAGGGGGCGCGTGGCTACACCTTC
NA	TRBJ2-1	TRBV7-6	many	CASSLAGLASLYNEQFF	TGTGCCAGCAGCTTAGCCGGGCTAGCCTCACTATACAATGAGCAGTTCTTC
TRBD1	TRBJ1-5	TRBV7-2	many	CASSRRQGWNQPQHF	TGTGCCAGCAGCAGGCGACAGGGTTGGAATCAGCCCCAGCATTTT
NA	TRBJ1-3	TRBV27	many	CASSSFSGAGNTIYF	TGTGCCAGCAGTTCCTTTTCAGGGGCTGGAAACACCATATATTTT
NA	TRBJ2-2	TRBV5-1	many	CASSSLKRDWEELFF	TGCGCCAGCAGCTCCCTGAAACGAGACTGGGAGGAGCTGTTTTTT
NA	TRBJ1-5	TRBV12-3/TRBV12-4	many	CASSSGQSSNQPQHF	TGTGCCAGCAGTTCCGGACAGTCCTCCAATCAGCCCCAGCATTTT
TRBD2	TRBJ2-3	TRBV27	many	CASSLPGGLADTQYF	TGTGCCAGCAGTTTACCGGGAGGTTTGGCAGATACGCAGTATTTT
TRBD1	TRBJ1-3	TRBV5-1	many	CASSPGDSFSGNTIYF	TGCGCCAGCAGCCCGGGGGACAGTTTCTCTGGAAACACCATATATTTT
NA	TRBJ2-7	TRBV20-1	few	CSARDLYPLGRGIGYEQYF	TGCAGTGCTAGAGATCTTTACCCCCTCGGCAGGGGTATTGGGTACGAGCAGTACTTC
TRBD2	TRBJ2-5	TRBV7-2	many	CASSLSWGGQETQYF	TGTGCCAGCAGCTTATCGTGGGGGGGCCAAGAGACCCAGTACTTC
TRBD1	TRBJ1-2	TRBV12-3/TRBV12-4	many	CASSLDRAGGYTF	TGTGCCAGCAGTTTGGACAGGGCGGGTGGCTACACCTTC
TRBD2	TRBJ2-5	TRBV28	many	CASSPNPGLAGQETQYF	TGTGCCAGCAGTCCGAATCCGGGACTAGCGGGGCAAGAGACCCAGTACTTC
NA	TRBJ1-2	TRBV28	many	CASSFLGRDGYTF	TGTGCCAGCAGTTTCCTGGGGAGGGATGGCTACACCTTC
TRBD1	TRBJ2-1	TRBV29-1	many	CSVPRSWDRDYEQFF	TGCAGCGTTCCTCGTTCGTGGGACAGGGACTATGAGCAGTTCTTC
NA	TRBJ1-1	TRBV7-6	once	CASSLSGSGNTEAFF	TGTGCCAGCAGCTTATCGGGGTCCGGGAACACTGAAGCTTTCTTT
TRBD2	TRBJ2-1	TRBV5-1	many	CASSRGLAGGVYNEQFF	TGCGCCAGCAGCCGGGGACTAGCGGGGGGGGTCTACAATGAGCAGTTCTTC
TRBD2	TRBJ2-3	TRBV12-3/TRBV12-4	many	CASTSLAGGADTQYF	TGTGCCAGCACTTCCCTAGCGGGAGGCGCAGATACGCAGTATTTT
NA	TRBJ1-2	TRBV7-9	many	CASSHPRGGRRANYGYTF	TGTGCCAGCAGCCACCCGCGCGGGGGCCGAAGAGCTAACTATGGCTACACCTTC
NA	TRBJ1-3	TRBV6-5	many	CASGLSGNTIYF	TGTGCCAGCGGGCTCAGTGGAAACACCATATATTTT
TRBD1	TRBJ2-2	TRBV24-1	many	CATSDLIQGAAGELFF	TGTGCCACCAGTGATCTCATACAGGGGGCCGCCGGGGAGCTGTTTTTT
NA	TRBJ2-1	TRBV5-1	many	CASSWLGRSSYNEQFF	TGCGCCAGCAGCTGGCTAGGGAGGAGCTCCTACAATGAGCAGTTCTTC
NA	TRBJ2-7	TRBV28	many	CASSFHGGPSYEQYF	TGTGCCAGCAGTTTTCACGGGGGGCCGTCCTACGAGCAGTACTTC
NA	TRBJ2-5	TRBV6-5	NA	CASSYSNFFRGKETQYF	TGTGCCAGCAGTTACTCGAATTTTTTCCGTGGCAAAGAGACCCAGTACTTC
NA	TRBJ2-5	TRBV6-1	NA	CASTKRPDSDETQYF	TGTGCCAGCACTAAGAGACCTGACAGTGATGAGACCCAGTACTTC
NA	TRBJ1-4	TRBV11-2	many	CASSLGGSVEKLFF	TGTGCCAGCAGCTTAGGGGGCTCCGTTGAAAAACTGTTTTTT
NA	TRBJ2-1	TRBV28	NA	CASSLPPSYNEQFF	TGTGCCAGCAGTTTACCACCAAGTTACAATGAGCAGTTCTTC
NA	TRBJ2-1	TRBV29-1	many	CSVEGLEFF	TGCAGCGTTGAAGGACTAGAGTTCTTC
TRBD1	TRBJ2-5	TRBV12-3/TRBV12-4	many	CASSIETGVRVKTQYF	TGTGCCAGCAGTATAGAGACAGGGGTGAGGGTGAAGACCCAGTACTTC
TRBD1	TRBJ1-1	TRBV12-3/TRBV12-4	NA	CASTGTAAAFF	TGTGCCAGCACTGGGACAGCCGCAGCTTTCTTT
TRBD1	TRBJ1-2	TRBV20-1	many	CSARDPDRGSAGYTF	TGCAGTGCTAGGGATCCGGACAGGGGGTCGGCGGGCTACACCTTC
TRBD2	TRBJ2-3	TRBV10-3	many	CAISGTTSGHRTDTQYF	TGTGCCATCAGTGGGACGACTAGCGGACATCGCACAGATACGCAGTATTTT
NA	TRBJ2-1	TRBV5-1	many	CASSSQGPSYNEQFF	TGCGCCAGCAGTTCCCAGGGTCCCTCCTACAATGAGCAGTTCTTC
NA	TRBJ2-1	TRBV25-1	many	CASSELGSPSNNEQFF	TGTGCCAGCAGTGAACTTGGGTCCCCCTCCAACAATGAGCAGTTCTTC
NA	TRBJ2-7	TRBV7-6	NA	CASSPLDYEQYF	TGTGCCAGCAGCCCCCTGGACTACGAGCAGTACTTC
NA	TRBJ1-1	TRBV12-3/TRBV12-4	many	CASSLGGAVTEAFF	TGTGCCAGCAGCCTTGGGGGGGCTGTTACTGAAGCTTTCTTT